This is a list of T cell receptor beta chains from one sample in a study of blood T cell repertoires in COVID-19. Only in-frame clones appear in the TCRdb table, and some are missing; sequencing was by immunoSEQ multiplex PCR. This repertoire shows more than 85,000 clones, 91% found once; its top ten account for 4% to 4.5%. The sequenced sample was peripheral blood. These receptors were taken from a man younger than 30 with acute or convalescent COVID-19. The CDR3 runs from the conserved cysteine through the conserved F or W. D genes are given only for firm matches. Clone sizes are given selectively: once, few, many, or a class where the clone is expanded.

CDR3 DNA: TGTGCCAGCAGCTTGCGAGGAGAAGAGACCCAGTACTTC
CDR3 protein: CASSLRGEETQYF
V gene: TRBV5-4
D gene: .
J gene: TRBJ2-5
clone size: .

CDR3 DNA: TGCGCCAGCAGCCCGACAAGCCCACTCGTGGACGAGCAGTACTTC
CDR3 protein: CASSPTSPLVDEQYF
V gene: TRBV5-1
D gene: .
J gene: TRBJ2-7
clone size: .

CDR3 DNA: TGTGCCAGCAGCCCCTTACACCGGGACTCCTATAAAGTAGCCAAAAACATTCAGTACTTC
CDR3 protein: CASSPLHRDSYKVAKNIQYF
V gene: TRBV3-1/TRBV3-2
D gene: .
J gene: TRBJ2-4
clone size: .

CDR3 DNA: TGTGCCAGCAGTAAGAGCCTGGAGCAGTTCTTC
CDR3 protein: CASSKSLEQFF
V gene: TRBV11-2
D gene: .
J gene: TRBJ2-1
clone size: .

CDR3 DNA: TGTGCCAGCAGCTTTCCTAGCGGGAAGTCGGCCGGGGAGCTGTTTTTT
CDR3 protein: CASSFPSGKSAGELFF
V gene: TRBV11-2
D gene: TRBD2
J gene: TRBJ2-2
clone size: .

CDR3 DNA: TGTGCCAGCACCCATTCAGGGGTTTCACCCCTCCACTTT
CDR3 protein: CASTHSGVSPLHF
V gene: TRBV3-1/TRBV3-2
D gene: .
J gene: TRBJ1-6
clone size: .

CDR3 DNA: TGTGCCAGTAGCCCCGGGACAGGGGGACCAAACTATGGCTACACCTTC
CDR3 protein: CASSPGTGGPNYGYTF
V gene: TRBV19
D gene: TRBD1
J gene: TRBJ1-2
clone size: .

CDR3 DNA: TGCGCCAGCAGCTTGGAAGCAGGGGCGATTTATGGTGCAACTAATGAAAAACTGTTTTTT
CDR3 protein: CASSLEAGAIYGATNEKLFF
V gene: TRBV5-1
D gene: .
J gene: TRBJ1-4
clone size: .

CDR3 DNA: TGTGCCAGCAGTCCCTATCCTAGCGGGAGGGCCAAAAAGACCCAGTACTTC
CDR3 protein: CASSPYPSGRAKKTQYF
V gene: TRBV6-6
D gene: TRBD2
J gene: TRBJ2-5
clone size: .

CDR3 DNA: TGTGCCAGCAGTGACGGACAGGGGAACAATGAGCAGTTCTTC
CDR3 protein: CASSDGQGNNEQFF
V gene: TRBV6-4
D gene: TRBD1
J gene: TRBJ2-1
clone size: .

CDR3 DNA: TGTGCCAGCAGCTTGCGGACTAGCGGGGGCACAGATACGCAGTATTTT
CDR3 protein: CASSLRTSGGTDTQYF
V gene: TRBV9
D gene: TRBD2
J gene: TRBJ2-3
clone size: .

CDR3 DNA: TGCAGCGTCGGGGGTACCGGGGAGCTGTTTTTT
CDR3 protein: CSVGGTGELFF
V gene: TRBV29-1
D gene: .
J gene: TRBJ2-2
clone size: .

CDR3 DNA: TGCGCCAGCAGCGACCCCACCCATTTGGGGACAGGGGGGGGCTACACCTTC
CDR3 protein: CASSDPTHLGTGGGYTF
V gene: TRBV5-1
D gene: TRBD1
J gene: TRBJ1-2
clone size: .

CDR3 DNA: TGTGCCAGCAGCCAAGCCAGGGGCACAGATACGCAGTATTTT
CDR3 protein: CASSQARGTDTQYF
V gene: TRBV3-1/TRBV3-2
D gene: .
J gene: TRBJ2-3
clone size: .

CDR3 DNA: TGTGCCAGCAGTTCAGTGGCGAACACTGAAGCTTTCTTT
CDR3 protein: CASSSVANTEAFF
V gene: TRBV12-3/TRBV12-4
D gene: .
J gene: TRBJ1-1
clone size: .

CDR3 DNA: TGTGCCAGCACCAAAACAGGAGAATATAACTATGGCTACACCTTC
CDR3 protein: CASTKTGEYNYGYTF
V gene: TRBV3-1/TRBV3-2
D gene: .
J gene: TRBJ1-2
clone size: .

CDR3 DNA: TGTGCCAGCACTCACCTAGCGGGAGACGGCGAGCAGTACTTC
CDR3 protein: CASTHLAGDGEQYF
V gene: TRBV2
D gene: TRBD2
J gene: TRBJ2-7
clone size: once